This record looks at one T cell receptor beta chain sequence and its context. Its antigen is unknown. This entry belongs to a study of cytomegalovirus exposure and HLA in healthy donors. Amplification used 60 Vbeta primers and 13 Jbeta primers. Sequencing used immunoSEQ multiplex PCR; TCRdb keeps in-frame clones, though not all of them. Among about 150,000 clones, around 72% were seen once, and the ten largest hold about 7.7%. General study results and limits: The study put some 150 TCR beta chains on its list as cytomegalovirus-associated. Trimming of TCR beta V- and J-genes showed a link, identified in a later analysis, to a missense DCLRE1C variant.

Trimming pared 3 bases from V and 1 base from J, leaving 9 bases between. Germline lookup yields CDR1 KGHSH and CDR2 LQKENI. The CDR3 runs to 14 residues. Though probably carrying unrecorded immune exposures, donors were nominally healthy at sampling. Specimen: PBMCs. The source is a woman aged 40 to 50 in good health and CMV-seropositive. The genes are TRBV18 and TRBJ1-1; a weak D match, TRBD1 (5 bases). The CDR3 nucleotides read TGTGCCAGCTCACCTATTGGACAGAACACTGAAGCTTTCTTT. Translated, it gives CASSPIGQNTEAFF. The whole variable domain, remainder taken from reference TRBV18 and TRBJ1-1, is NAGVMQNPRHLVRRRGQEARLRCSPMKGHSHVYWYRQLPEEGLKFMVYLQKENIIDESGMPKERFSAEFPKEGPSILRIQQVVRGDSAAYFCASSPIGQNTEAFFGQGTRLTVV.